This T cell receptor (beta chain) was identified during a study of human T cells and chemical hapten exposure. About the study: Small pooled library volume differences chiefly drove per-sample TCR yield variation.

TCRdb analysed the RACE reads with MiXCR anew, one entry per CDR3 protein. The data contain 40,000 to 45,000 distinct CDR3 sequences, about 3.7% of them singletons. In its sample, this clonotype was seen a few times. Time point reported: healthy volunteer bleed at 6 weeks. Unseparated into fractions, whole blood served as the source from which total RNA was extracted. Trimming took 0 bases from V and 4 from J, leaving 18 bases between them. There are 17 residues in the CDR3. This sequence originates from a human donor in good health. Some clones in this sample may be carry-over from other donors' samples. V and J are TRBV12-3 or TRBV12-4 and TRBJ1-1; the D gene is possibly TRBD1 (5 bases). The sequencing input was whole blood. CDR3 nucleotides: TGTGCCAGCAGTTTAGCTCAGGGAGTCGGACTGAGCACTGAAGCTTTCTTT. Translated, it gives CASSLAQGVGLSTEAFF.